This T cell receptor beta chain was observed in a study of early T cells in non-severe SARS-CoV-2 infection (dated by TCRdb to about 2021). Background on the whole study: TCR sequencing used bulk RNA from unsorted whole blood, so alpha and beta chains could not be paired. The research as a whole found: VDJdb matching was skewed toward anti-spike CD8 responses, so virus-specific expansions were likely underestimated and private and CD4 specificities were missed.

Set within a cohort of healthcare workers in London, UK, this nested case-control study involved weekly PCR testing of nasopharyngeal swabs along with blood sampling. Healthcare workers were recruited during the week of the UK lockdown, between 23 and 31 March 2020, and followed weekly for up to roughly 15 weeks. Library method: 5' RACE. TCRdb lists the instrument as NextSeq 500. To correct for sequencing error and PCR bias, the TCR library protocol tagged individual cDNA molecules with unique molecular identifiers. Sequencing covered both TCR alpha and beta chains, and within each sample the abundances of alpha and beta sequences were tightly co-correlated. On the authors' methods: Decombinator V4 was used to annotate the V gene, J gene and CDR3 of the TCR sequences. Expanded TCRs were defined as changing significantly between any two time points under a Poisson model with p below 0.0001. TCR abundances were normalised to the total number of TCRs sequenced per sample and were expressed as counts per million. TRAV1-2 paired with TRAJ12, TRAJ20 or TRAJ33 defined MAIT TCRs, while TRAV10 paired with TRAJ18 defined iNKT TCRs. VDJdb, accessed 1 November 2021, was searched for CMV, EBV and SARS-CoV-2 annotated TCRs, excluding TCRs annotated for multiple antigens. The public reads were reprocessed in TCRdb via fastp at Q25 and MiXCR, keeping in-frame beta chains. Each record represents a unique CDR3 protein, reported with the most common genes and DNA among its rows. Clone size and V and J calls follow TCRdb, not the original study. The sample table contains tens of thousands of distinct CDR3 sequences; only one count was recorded for around 6% of them. The top ten clonotypes cover roughly 7.8% of the sample.

Many counts were recorded for this clonotype. Which antigen it targets is not known. Nothing much larger sits one base from this clone, and base qualities are not available. From V the trimming removes 4 bases and from J it removes 3 bases, while the gene matches leave 8 bases of the junction unaccounted for. Counted from cysteine to phenylalanine, this CDR3 has 15 amino acids. Only the CDR3 DNA is retained, 45 bases long and in frame from the first base. The rearrangement combines TRBV12-3 or TRBV12-4 with TRBJ2-7, and 8 junction bases match TRBD1. The sequence was collected from an adult who was a healthcare worker with PCR-confirmed SARS-CoV-2 infection or an uninfected control (not recorded which). The specimen was whole blood. CDR3 sequence: CASSSRTGLGYEQYF. Here is the DNA: TGTGCCAGCAGTTCGAGGACAGGGCTCGGCTACGAGCAGTACTTC.